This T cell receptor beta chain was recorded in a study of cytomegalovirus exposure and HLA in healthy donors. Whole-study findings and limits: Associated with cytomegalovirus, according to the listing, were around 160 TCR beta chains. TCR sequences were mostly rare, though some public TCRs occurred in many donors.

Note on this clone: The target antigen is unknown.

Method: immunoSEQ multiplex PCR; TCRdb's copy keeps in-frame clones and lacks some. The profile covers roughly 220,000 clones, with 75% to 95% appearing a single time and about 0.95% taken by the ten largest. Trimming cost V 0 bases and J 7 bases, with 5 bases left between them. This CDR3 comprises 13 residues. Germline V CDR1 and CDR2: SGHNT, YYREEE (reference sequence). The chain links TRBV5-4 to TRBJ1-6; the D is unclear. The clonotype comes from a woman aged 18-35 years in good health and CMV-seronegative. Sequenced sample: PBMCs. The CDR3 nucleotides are TGTGCCAGCAGCTTGGACCTAAATTCACCCCTCCACTTT. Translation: CASSLDLNSPLHF. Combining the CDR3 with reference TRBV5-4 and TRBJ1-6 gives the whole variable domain ETGVTQSPTHLIKTRGQQVTLRCSSQSGHNTVSWYQQALGQGPQFIFQYYREEENGRGNFPPRFSGLQFPNYSSELNVNALELDDSALYLCASSLDLNSPLHFGNGTRLTVT.